The 7 T cell receptor beta chains listed next were all sequenced from one sample in a study of tumor and adjacent non-tumor tissue in lung cancer. RNA was extracted from bulk tissue without any cell sorting. The normal lung tissue was taken more than 3 cm from the tumor edge. A modified ARM-PCR protocol with three rounds of nested PCR amplified TCRbeta. MiXCR, run by TCRdb on the multiplex PCR reads, gives a single entry per CDR3 protein. The table lists some 100,000 distinct CDR3 sequences, 65% of them singletons. The sample comprised distant non-tumor lung tissue. The receptors originated from a man younger than 45 with non-small cell lung cancer.

As regards this clonotype: At one boundary the junction diverges from the germline segment, which might be a read error. The chain employs TRBV10-3 and TRBJ2-2, with TRBD2 matching 11 bases. Per the germline V gene, CDR1 is ENHRY and CDR2 is SYGVKD. This CDR3 is 15 amino acids long. The CDR3 region has the DNA TGTGCCATCGGCGGGACTAGCGGAAACACCGGGGGACTGATTTTT. Encoded protein: CAIGGTSGNTGGLIF.

The chain has TRBV11-2 and TRBJ1-1, with TRBD1 matching over 7 bases. The V segment lost 6 bases and the J segment 1 base; nucleotides outside the gene matches: 5. The germline CDR1 and CDR2 sequences are SGHAT and FQNNGV. The CDR3 sequence is 14 residues long. The CDR3 bases are TGTGCCAGCAGTATAGACAGGGAGAACACTGAAGCTTTCTTT. This translates into CASSIDRENTEAFF.

This clonotype occurred once. The chain has TRBV11-2 and TRBJ1-5, with D possibly matching TRBD1 (6 bases). The CDR3 contains 14 residues. Germline-derived CDR1 and CDR2 are SGHAT and FQNNGV. V lost 5 bases to trimming and J lost 7 bases, with 15 bases between them. The CDR3 sequence: CASSMVGARQPQHF. The CDR3 coding sequence is TGTGCCAGCAGCATGGTGGGGGCTCGACAGCCCCAGCATTTT.

The chain joins TRBV5-1 to TRBJ1-1; no reliable D call. The CDR3 spans 13 residues. The V gene lost 1 base and the J gene lost 1 base, with 5 bases spanning the gap. In germline, CDR1 is SGHRS, CDR2 YFSETQ. The CDR3 bases are TGCGCCAGCAGCTTGCCGAGGAACACTGAAGCTTTCTTT. The encoded protein is CASSLPRNTEAFF. Full variable domain (missing parts from reference TRBV5-1 and TRBJ1-1): KAGVTQTPRYLIKTRGQQVTLSCSPISGHRSVSWYQQTPGQGLQFLFEYFSETQRNKGNFPGRFSGRQFSNSRSEMNVSTLELGDSALYLCASSLPRNTEAFFGQGTRLTVV.

Comments on this clonotype: The conserved phenylalanine or tryptophan is not found at the CDR3 terminus, so this likely reflects a read error. The chain uses TRBV29-1 and TRBJ1-1; 8 bases align to TRBD1. CDR1 is SQVTM and CDR2 is ANQGSEA in the germline V gene. After removal of 5 bases from V and 3 bases from J, the junction contained 8 bases not matched to a gene. This CDR3 has 14 amino acids. The DNA of the CDR3 is TGCAGCGTTCTTACTCAGGGGGCGCACACTGAAGCTTTCCTT. Its translation is CSVLTQGAHTEAFL.

This clonotype was counted once. The gene calls are TRBV13 and TRBJ2-3; D is perhaps TRBD2 (5 bases). CDR1 PRHDT and CDR2 FYEKMQ come from the germline V gene (reference sequence). There are 13 residues in the CDR3. V was shortened by 5 bases and J by 3 bases, with 9 bases between the two germline ends. CDR3 in DNA: TGTGCCAGCAGCAGACGGACTACAGATACGCAGTATTTT. It translates to CASSRRTTDTQYF.

The DNA for the CDR3 is TGCAGTGCTAGGCAGGGGACTCAGCACCAACATTTT. This translates into CSARQGTQHQHF. The rearrangement joins TRBV20-1 to TRBJ1-5, with D maybe TRBD1 (6 bases). The CDR3 consists of 12 residues. Trimming took 3 bases from V and 16 from J, leaving 19 bases between them. CDR1 is DFQATT, CDR2 SNEGSKA, per germline (reference sequence).